Presented here are 19 T cell receptor beta chains from one specimen sequenced in a study of human T cells and chemical hapten exposure. In TCRdb, the RACE reads were re-called with MiXCR into one record per CDR3 protein. This sample has about 90,000 distinct CDR3 sequences; about 11% occur once, and the top ten carry approximately 1%. As for time point: patch test 3, about 24 weeks after DPC sensitization. Indicated treatment: therapeutic diphenylcyclopropenone sensitization with weekly scalp DPC. The specimen was whole blood, collected in connection with sensitization to the hapten diphenylcyclopropenone (DPC). The receptor set was obtained from a woman in her 30s with alopecia areata. Some clones in this sample may be carry-over from other donors' samples.

This clonotype occurred a few times. V gene TRBV29-1 combines with J gene TRBJ2-3, with D uncertain. The CDR3 is made up of 15 amino acids. V was trimmed by 6 bases and J by 1 base, leaving 17 bases between them. From germline, CDR1 is SQVTM and CDR2 ANQGSEA. CDR3 sequence reads: CSVTRVGGGTDTQYF. As DNA, the CDR3 is TGCAGCGTCACCCGGGTAGGTGGAGGCACAGATACGCAGTATTTT.

This clonotype was seen at least ten times. The CDR3 region is CASSASGLAGEEQFF. In nucleotides, the CDR3 is TGTGCCAGCAGCGCGTCGGGACTAGCGGGGGAGGAGCAGTTCTTC. The rearrangement links TRBV6-1 to TRBJ2-1, with TRBD2 matching 14 bases. The V gene's germline CDR1 is MNHNS and CDR2 SASEGT. Trimming at V came to 6 bases and at J to 10 bases, leaving 8 bases not matched to a gene. CDR3 length: 15 amino acids.

Comments on this clonotype: This clone may be a read error of a much larger clone one base away. The rearrangement joins TRBV2 to TRBJ1-1; unclear D gene. CDR1 is SNHLY and CDR2 is FYNNEI in the germline V gene. The CDR3 loop spans 13 amino acids. CDR3 protein: CASKADLNTEALF. In nucleotides, the CDR3 is TGTGCCAGCAAGGCAGACTTAAACACTGAAGCTCTCTTT.

Details on this clonotype: Given a much more abundant clone one base away, this may be a read error. The rearrangement uses TRBV7-6 and TRBJ2-5, with D possibly being TRBD2 (6 bases). V dropped 7 bases and J dropped 2 bases, with 17 bases sitting between them. CDR1 is SGHVS, CDR2 FNYEAQ, per germline. The CDR3 length is 15 residues. The CDR3, as DNA: TGTGCCAGCACCCGAGACGGCGGGATTCAAGAGACCCAGTACTTC. It codes for CASTRDGGIQETQYF.

This clonotype was counted many times. This chain uses TRBV30 with TRBJ1-5; possible D gene TRBD1, 6 bases. Germline V gives CDR1 GTSNPN, CDR2 SVGIG (reference sequence). Trimming cost V 1 base and J 2 bases, with 15 bases left between them. This CDR3 spans 16 amino acids. CDR3 sequence reads: CAWSASDRWGNQPQHF. As DNA, the CDR3 is TGTGCCTGGAGTGCCTCCGACAGGTGGGGCAATCAGCCCCAGCATTTT.

This clonotype was counted many times. The CDR3 sequence: CASSLTRDMNTEAFF. Written as DNA, the CDR3 is TGTGCCAGCAGCTTAACTAGGGACATGAACACTGAAGCTTTCTTT. The V and J genes are TRBV7-9 and TRBJ1-1; perhaps TRBD1 as D (6 bases). Germline V gene sequence: CDR1 SEHNR, CDR2 FQNEAQ (reference sequence). This CDR3 comprises 15 residues. V was clipped by 2 bases and J by 0 bases, with 10 bases between them.

This clonotype was counted many times. This rearrangement joins TRBV7-2 to TRBJ1-1; no clear D. The CDR3 covers 13 residues. V shed 5 bases and J shed 5 bases, with 12 bases lying between them. Germline V lookup: CDR1 SGHTA, CDR2 FQGNSA. The CDR3 DNA follows: TGTGCCAGCAGCCTTGAGGCGGGGACTGAAGCTTTCTTT. Its protein is CASSLEAGTEAFF.

In its sample, this clonotype was seen many times. The gene calls are TRBV7-9 and TRBJ2-5; D is uncertain. CDR3 size: 15 residues. The germline CDR1 and CDR2 sequences are SEHNR and FQNEAQ (reference sequence). Deletions cut 3 bases from V and 4 bases from J, with 15 bases between. The CDR3 here is CASSLSGLFGETQYF. The CDR3 DNA reads TGTGCCAGCAGCTTGAGTGGCTTGTTTGGAGAGACCCAGTACTTC. The full variable domain, completed using reference TRBV7-9 and TRBJ2-5, is DTGVSQNPRHKITKRGQNVTFRCDPISEHNRLYWYRQTLGQGPEFLTYFQNEAQLEKSRLLSDRFSAERPKGSFSTLEIQRTEQGDSAMYLCASSLSGLFGETQYFGPGTRLLVL.

The chain employs TRBV29-1 and TRBJ1-5; no reliable D call. The CDR3 consists of 13 residues. The ends were cut back, 7 bases at V and 0 bases at J, with 10 bases in the middle. Germline CDR1 is SQVTM and CDR2 is ANQGSEA. CDR3 residues: CSAVKDSNQPQHF. Written as DNA, the CDR3 is TGCAGCGCTGTGAAGGATAGCAATCAGCCCCAGCATTTT.

The V gene is TRBV4-1, the J gene TRBJ2-5; the match to TRBD1 covers 8 bases. J was trimmed by 1 base and V by 4 bases; bases with no gene match: 8. The CDR3 length is 16 residues. From germline, CDR1 is MGHRA and CDR2 YSYEKL. The CDR3 region is CASSRLLQGGQETQYF. Here the CDR3 DNA reads TGCGCCAGCAGCCGTTTACTACAGGGGGGCCAAGAGACCCAGTACTTC.

This clonotype has only a few counts. The gene calls are TRBV5-1 and TRBJ2-5; no clear D gene. V lost 2 bases, J lost 5 bases, and 16 bases lay in between. The CDR3 totals 15 residues. CDR1 and CDR2 from the germline V gene are SGHRS and YFSETQ. CDR3 DNA sequence: TGCGCCAGCAGCTTCTCGGTCGGTCCTATGGAGACCCAGTACTTC. This codes for CASSFSVGPMETQYF.

The count of this clonotype is one. The CDR3 sequence is CASTTGINTEAFF. Here the CDR3 DNA reads TGTGCCAGCACAACAGGAATTAACACTGAAGCTTTCTTT. The rearrangement links TRBV11-2 to TRBJ1-1; maybe TRBD1 (5 bases). This CDR3 is 13 amino acids long. Germline CDR1 SGHAT, CDR2 FQNNGV. V was clipped by 7 bases and J by 2 bases, with 11 bases between them.

This clonotype appeared a few times. The chain is built from TRBV18 and TRBJ1-2, with 8 nucleotides matching TRBD1. The length of the CDR3 is 15 residues. V shed 6 bases and J 5 bases; nucleotides not matched to a gene: 11. Per the germline V gene, CDR1 is KGHSH and CDR2 is LQKENI. CDR3 DNA sequence: TGTGCCAGCTCCGGTGGACAGGGAATTTTATATGGCTACACCTTC. Translating it yields CASSGGQGILYGYTF.

This chain joins TRBV4-1 and TRBJ1-4; D remains unclear. In germline, CDR1 is MGHRA, CDR2 YSYEKL. This CDR3 comprises 15 residues. Trimming took 1 base from V and 8 from J, leaving 14 bases between them. The CDR3 nucleotides are TGCGCCAGCAGCCAAGTTACCGTAAAATCGGAAAAACTGTTTTTT. Its protein product is CASSQVTVKSEKLFF.

This clonotype was recorded many times. The chain has TRBV7-9 and TRBJ1-5; 7 nucleotides agree with TRBD1. CDR1 and CDR2 (germline): SEHNR, FQNEAQ (reference sequence). The CDR3 is 14 amino acids. Unmatched junction bases numbered 4, after V lost 5 bases and J lost 3 bases. CDR3 sequence reads: CASSRDRLNQPQHF. Written as DNA, the CDR3 is TGTGCCAGCAGCCGGGACAGACTCAATCAGCCCCAGCATTTT.

The V gene is TRBV18, the J gene TRBJ2-1; possibly TRBD2 for D (5 bases). Germline V gene data show CDR1 as KGHSH and CDR2 as LQKENI. V was cut by 0 bases and J by 7 bases, with 16 bases left in between. The CDR3 extends over 16 amino acids. CDR3 region: CASSPPEVPGWNEQFF. The DNA of the CDR3 is TGTGCCAGCTCACCACCGGAGGTCCCGGGCTGGAATGAGCAGTTCTTC.

The chain recombines TRBV9 with TRBJ2-1; D gene ambiguous. V was shortened by 0 bases and J by 7 bases, with 20 bases between the two germline ends. The CDR3 has 17 amino acids. CDR1 is SGDLS, CDR2 YYNGEE, per germline. The CDR3 DNA follows: TGTGCCAGCAGCGTAGCTACGCCCACCCTACTATTGAATGAGCAGTTCTTC. It translates to CASSVATPTLLLNEQFF. The full variable domain, rest sourced from reference TRBV9 and TRBJ2-1, is DSGVTQTPKHLITATGQRVTLRCSPRSGDLSVYWYQQSLDQGLQFLIQYYNGEERAKGNILERFSAQQFPDLHSELNLSSLELGDSALYFCASSVATPTLLLNEQFFGPGTRLTVL.

The chain recombines TRBV28 with TRBJ1-5; D is undetermined. Germline CDR1 MDHEN, CDR2 SYDVKM. CDR3 length: 12 residues. With 6 bases removed from V and 9 bases from J, the gap between germline ends came to 12 bases. The chain's CDR3 is CASRTLGRPQHF. CDR3 nucleotide sequence: TGTGCCAGCAGGACCTTGGGGAGGCCCCAGCATTTT.

The chain joins TRBV29-1 to TRBJ2-2, with D uncertain. The length of the CDR3 is 15 residues. V was pared by 6 bases and J by 0 bases, with 14 bases between. Per the germline V gene, CDR1 is SQVTM and CDR2 is ANQGSEA. The CDR3 DNA reads as TGCAGCGTAGGACGCGTCGGAACGAACACCGGGGAGCTGTTTTTT. This gives the protein CSVGRVGTNTGELFF.